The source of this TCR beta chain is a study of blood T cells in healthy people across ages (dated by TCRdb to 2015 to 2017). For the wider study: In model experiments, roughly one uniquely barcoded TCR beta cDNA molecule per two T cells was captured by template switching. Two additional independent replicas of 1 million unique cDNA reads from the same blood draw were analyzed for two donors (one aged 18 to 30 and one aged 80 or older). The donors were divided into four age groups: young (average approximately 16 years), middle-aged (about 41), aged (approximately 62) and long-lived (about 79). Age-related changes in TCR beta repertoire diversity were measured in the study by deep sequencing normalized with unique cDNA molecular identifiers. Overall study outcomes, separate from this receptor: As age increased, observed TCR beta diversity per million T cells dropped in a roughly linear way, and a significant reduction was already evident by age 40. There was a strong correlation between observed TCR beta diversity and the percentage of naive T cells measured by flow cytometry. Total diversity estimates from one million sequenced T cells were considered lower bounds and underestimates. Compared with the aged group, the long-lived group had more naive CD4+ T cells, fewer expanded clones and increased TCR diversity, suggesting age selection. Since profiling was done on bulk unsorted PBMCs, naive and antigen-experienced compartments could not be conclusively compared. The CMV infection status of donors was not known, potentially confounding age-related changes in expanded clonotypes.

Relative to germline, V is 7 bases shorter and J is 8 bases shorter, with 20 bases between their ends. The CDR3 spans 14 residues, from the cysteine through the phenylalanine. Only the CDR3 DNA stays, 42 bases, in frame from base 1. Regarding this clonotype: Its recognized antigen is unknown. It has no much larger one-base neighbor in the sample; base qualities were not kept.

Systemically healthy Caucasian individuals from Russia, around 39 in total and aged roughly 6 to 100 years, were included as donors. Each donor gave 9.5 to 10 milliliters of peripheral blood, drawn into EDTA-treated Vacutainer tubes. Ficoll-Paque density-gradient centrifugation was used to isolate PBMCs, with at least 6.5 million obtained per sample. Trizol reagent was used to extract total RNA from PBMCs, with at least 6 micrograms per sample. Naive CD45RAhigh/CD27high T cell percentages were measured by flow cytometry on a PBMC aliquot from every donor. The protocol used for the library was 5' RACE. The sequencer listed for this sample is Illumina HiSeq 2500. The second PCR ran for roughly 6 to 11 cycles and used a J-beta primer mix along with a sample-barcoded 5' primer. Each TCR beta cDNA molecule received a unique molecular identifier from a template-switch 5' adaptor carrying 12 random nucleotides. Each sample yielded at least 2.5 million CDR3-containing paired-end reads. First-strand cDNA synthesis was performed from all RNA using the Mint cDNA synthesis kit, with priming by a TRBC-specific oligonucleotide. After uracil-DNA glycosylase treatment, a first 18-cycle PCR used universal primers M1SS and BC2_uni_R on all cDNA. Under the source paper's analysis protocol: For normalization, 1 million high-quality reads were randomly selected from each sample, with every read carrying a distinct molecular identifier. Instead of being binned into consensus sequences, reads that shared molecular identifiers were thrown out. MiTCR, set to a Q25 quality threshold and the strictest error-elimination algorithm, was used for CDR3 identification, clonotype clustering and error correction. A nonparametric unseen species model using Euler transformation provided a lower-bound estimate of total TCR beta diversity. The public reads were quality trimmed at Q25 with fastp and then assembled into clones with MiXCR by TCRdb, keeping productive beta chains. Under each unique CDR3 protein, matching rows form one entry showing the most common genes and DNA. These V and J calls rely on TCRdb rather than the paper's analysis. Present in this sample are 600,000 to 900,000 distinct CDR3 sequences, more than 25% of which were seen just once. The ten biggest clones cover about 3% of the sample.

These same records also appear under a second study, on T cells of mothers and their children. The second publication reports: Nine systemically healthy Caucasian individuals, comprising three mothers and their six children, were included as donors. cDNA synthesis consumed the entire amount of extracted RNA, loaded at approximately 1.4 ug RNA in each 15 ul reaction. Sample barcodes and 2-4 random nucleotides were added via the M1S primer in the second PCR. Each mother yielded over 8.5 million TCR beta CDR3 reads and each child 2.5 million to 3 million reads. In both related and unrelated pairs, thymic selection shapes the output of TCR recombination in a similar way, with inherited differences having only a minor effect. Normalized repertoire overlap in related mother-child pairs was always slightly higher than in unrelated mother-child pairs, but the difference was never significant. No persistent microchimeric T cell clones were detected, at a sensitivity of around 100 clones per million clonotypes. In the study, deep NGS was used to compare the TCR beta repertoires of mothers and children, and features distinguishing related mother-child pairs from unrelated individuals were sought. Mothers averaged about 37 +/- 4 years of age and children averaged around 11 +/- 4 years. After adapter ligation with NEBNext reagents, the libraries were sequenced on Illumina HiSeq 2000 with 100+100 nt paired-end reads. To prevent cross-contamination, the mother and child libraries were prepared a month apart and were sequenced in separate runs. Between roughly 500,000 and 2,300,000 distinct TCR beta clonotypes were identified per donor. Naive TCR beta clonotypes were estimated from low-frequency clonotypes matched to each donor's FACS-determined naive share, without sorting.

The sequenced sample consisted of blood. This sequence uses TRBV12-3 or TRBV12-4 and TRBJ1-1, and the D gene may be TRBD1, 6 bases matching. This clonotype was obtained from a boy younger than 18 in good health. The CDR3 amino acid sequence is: CASTAGGWDLEAFF. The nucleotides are TGTGCCAGCACCGCCGGGGGCTGGGACTTAGAAGCTTTCTTT.